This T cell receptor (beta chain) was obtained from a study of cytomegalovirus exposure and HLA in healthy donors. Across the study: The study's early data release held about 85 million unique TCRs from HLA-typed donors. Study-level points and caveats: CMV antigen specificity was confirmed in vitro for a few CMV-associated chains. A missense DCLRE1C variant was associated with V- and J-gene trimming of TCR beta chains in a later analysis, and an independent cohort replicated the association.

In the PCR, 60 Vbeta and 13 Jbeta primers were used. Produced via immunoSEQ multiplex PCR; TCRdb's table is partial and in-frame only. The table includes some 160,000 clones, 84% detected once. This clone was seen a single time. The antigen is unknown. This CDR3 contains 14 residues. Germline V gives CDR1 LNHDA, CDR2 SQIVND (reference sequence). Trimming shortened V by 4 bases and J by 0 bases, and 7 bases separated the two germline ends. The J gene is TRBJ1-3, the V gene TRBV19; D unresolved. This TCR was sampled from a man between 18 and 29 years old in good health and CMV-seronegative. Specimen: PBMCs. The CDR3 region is CASSSGNSGNTIYF. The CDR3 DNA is TGTGCCAGTAGTAGCGGCAACTCTGGAAACACCATATATTTT.